The 28 T cell receptor beta chains given below trace back to one sample, sequenced in a study of metastatic and nonmetastatic thyroid tumors (dated by TCRdb to the early 2020s). Before undergoing thyroid surgery, none of the patients had been given any kind of treatment. Library generation was performed with PCR. Sequencing used an Illumina HiSeq 4000. TCRdb trimmed public reads at Q25 via fastp, called clones via MiXCR and kept in-frame beta chains. The sample table shows about 93,000 clones, and roughly 13% are seen once. The biggest ten clones account for about 11% of the sample. The sequenced material came from blood. These receptors were collected from a female donor with papillary thyroid cancer or a benign thyroid nodule (not recorded which). Some clones in this sample may be carry-over from other donors' samples.

This clone showed up just once. A clone one base away is much larger, so this may be a read error. The V gene is TRBV5-1, the J gene TRBJ2-5; D is undetermined. CDR1 and CDR2 from the germline V gene are SGHRS and YFSETQ. The CDR3 extends over 15 amino acids. Here the CDR3 DNA reads TGCGCCAGCAGCTTGGTCGGGTATTCCCAAGAGACCAAGTACTTC. This encodes CASSLVGYSQETKYF.

Comment on this clone: A read error may explain this, as a much larger clone is one base away. The gene calls are TRBV2 and TRBJ2-2; TRBD1 matches at 11 bases. Germline V gene sequence: CDR1 SNHLY, CDR2 FYNNEI. The CDR3 loop spans 17 amino acids. The CDR3 reads CASSRPWDRGVTVELFF. The CDR3 DNA sequence: TGTGCCAGCAGTCGCCCCTGGGACAGGGGGGTCACCGTGGAGCTGTTTTTT.

This clone is termed hyperexpanded. This chain uses TRBV27 with TRBJ2-1, with TRBD2 matching 12 bases. Germline loops: CDR1 MNHEY, CDR2 SMNVEV (reference sequence). The CDR3 has 16 residues. With 7 bases clipped from V and 4 bases from J, the junction kept 8 bases outside the gene matches. The CDR3 sequence: CASKTSGTSGYNEQFF. DNA of the CDR3: TGTGCCAGCAAGACCTCCGGGACTAGCGGGTACAATGAGCAGTTCTTC.

Many counts were recorded for this clone. The V call is TRBV20-1, the J call TRBJ2-4, with D perhaps TRBD2 (6 bases). The V end was cut by 0 bases, the J end by 3 bases, with 15 bases between. Germline V gene sequence: CDR1 DFQATT, CDR2 SNEGSKA (reference sequence). This CDR3 spans 16 amino acids. The CDR3 region is CSARDRRLDVKNIQYF. CDR3 DNA: TGCAGTGCTAGAGATCGGAGACTAGACGTCAAAAACATTCAGTACTTC.

Of note for this clone: A much larger clone is a single base away; this may be a read error. Other DNA sequences in the same sample also yield this CDR3. The rearrangement uses TRBV20-1 and TRBJ1-1, with D possibly being TRBD1 (5 bases). V lost 3 bases and J lost 14, with 25 bases in between. Germline V gene data show CDR1 as DFQATT and CDR2 as SNEGSKA (reference sequence). This CDR3 is built from 14 residues. CDR3 coding DNA: TGCAGTGCTAGTGGAGGGACGGGTCAAGACGTAGAGTTCTTT. Translating it yields CSASGGTGQDVEFF.

This clone was counted many times. The chain employs TRBV19 and TRBJ1-6; 8 nucleotides agree with TRBD1. Germline CDR1 LNHDA, CDR2 SQIVND (reference sequence). The length of the CDR3 is 15 residues. The V gene end was trimmed by 7 bases and the J gene end by 6 bases; junction bases not matched to a gene: 8. In nucleotides, the CDR3 is TGTGCCAGTAAGCAGGACAGGGAAGCTAATTCACCCCTCCACTTT. Encoded protein: CASKQDREANSPLHF. The full variable domain, its missing parts supplied by reference TRBV19 and TRBJ1-6, is DGGITQSPKYLFRKEGQNVTLSCEQNLNHDAMYWYRQDPGQGLRLIYYSQIVNDFQKGDIAEGYSVSREKKESFPLTVTSAQKNPTAFYLCASKQDREANSPLHFGNGTRLTVT.

There are many counts of this clone. The V and J genes are TRBV11-3 and TRBJ2-7, with D possibly TRBD2 on 5 matching bases. Germline CDR1 and CDR2: SGHNT and YENEEA. V lost 4 bases to trimming and J lost 4 bases, with 8 bases between them. The CDR3 is made up of 12 amino acids. The DNA of the CDR3 is TGTGCCAGCAGCTCGGACTCTTACGAGCAGTACTTC. Amino acid sequence: CASSSDSYEQYF. The complete variable domain, with remaining parts taken from reference TRBV11-3 and TRBJ2-7, reads EAGVVQSPRYKIIEKKQPVAFWCNPISGHNTLYWYLQNLGQGPELLIRYENEEAVDDSQLPKDRFSAERLKGVDSTLKIQPAELGDSAVYLCASSSDSYEQYFGPGTRLTVT.

The table lists this clone with a few counts. It may be a read error: a sequence one base away is much more abundant. The chain recombines TRBV7-9 with TRBJ1-6; unclear D gene. There are 13 residues in the CDR3. Looked up from germline, CDR1 is SEHNR and CDR2 is FQNEAQ (reference sequence). CDR3 in amino acids: CASILVQNSPLHF. The CDR3 DNA reads as TGTGCCAGCATCTTAGTACAGAATTCACCCCTCCACTTT. The complete variable domain, with remaining parts taken from reference TRBV7-9 and TRBJ1-6, reads DTGVSQNPRHKITKRGQNVTFRCDPISEHNRLYWYRQTLGQGPEFLTYFQNEAQLEKSRLLSDRFSAERPKGSFSTLEIQRTEQGDSAMYLCASILVQNSPLHFGNGTRLTVT.

As to this clone: This could be a read error, since a much larger clone is one nucleotide away. The chain recombines TRBV6-2 or TRBV6-3 with TRBJ2-5; 7 nucleotides align to TRBD1. The V gene end was trimmed by 4 bases and the J gene end by 7 bases; junction bases not matched to a gene: 9. Germline V gives CDR1 MNHEY, CDR2 SVGEGT. The CDR3 extends over 14 amino acids. The CDR3 region is CASSFRGTKGTQYF. CDR3 nucleotides: TGTGCCAGCAGTTTCAGGGGGACGAAAGGGACCCAGTACTTC.

This clone was recorded many times. V and J are TRBV28 and TRBJ1-2; no clear D gene. V was cut by 3 bases and J by 8 bases, with 16 bases left in between. Germline V gene lookup returns CDR1 MDHEN and CDR2 SYDVKM. The CDR3 contains 14 residues. CDR3 in DNA: TGTGCCAGCAGTTTTATCGGCGGGGTAGCGGGCTACACCTTC. This sequence encodes CASSFIGGVAGYTF.

This clone was counted ten times or more. This sequence joins TRBV20-1 and TRBJ2-1; D is unclear. V lost 3 bases, J lost 0 bases, and 9 bases lay in between. Germline loops: CDR1 DFQATT, CDR2 SNEGSKA (reference sequence). The CDR3 is 14 residues long. This CDR3 reads CSASLRFSYNEQFF. DNA for the CDR3: TGCAGTGCTAGTCTACGGTTCTCCTACAATGAGCAGTTCTTC.

On this clone: A read error may account for a junction end that differs from germline. V usage is TRBV9 and J usage is TRBJ2-3, with TRBD2 identical over 8 bases. CDR3 size: 15 residues. The germline gives CDR1 SGDLS, CDR2 YYNGEE. CDR3 amino acids: CASSEGLVRTDTQYF. As DNA, the CDR3 is TGTGCCAGCAGCGAGGGACTAGTGCGTACAGACACGCAGTATTTT.

This clone was detected ten times or more. The chain combines TRBV30 with TRBJ1-1; 7 bases map to TRBD1. CDR3 length equals 13 residues. J gave up 1 base and V 4 bases, and 3 bases lay outside the gene matches. Germline CDR1 is GTSNPN and CDR2 is SVGIG (reference sequence). The CDR3 nucleotides are TGTGCCTGGATGGGACAGTCGAACACTGAAGCTTTCTTT. It specifies CAWMGQSNTEAFF.

This clone was picked up many times. The rearrangement uses TRBV11-2 and TRBJ2-7, with 11 nucleotides matching TRBD1. The V gene end was trimmed by 10 bases and the J gene end by 2 bases; junction bases not matched to a gene: 16. The germline V gene has CDR1 SGHAT and CDR2 FQNNGV. This CDR3 is 17 amino acids long. DNA for the CDR3: TGTGCCACCATGACCGGGACAGGGGGTTTCCCAACCTACGAGCAGTACTTC. It encodes CATMTGTGGFPTYEQYF.

In its sample, this clone was seen many times. The chain has TRBV28 and TRBJ1-5; the D is unclear. Per germline, CDR1 MDHEN and CDR2 SYDVKM. V lost 5 bases, J lost 4 bases, and 12 bases lay in between. The CDR3 is made up of 14 amino acids. CDR3 sequence (DNA): TGTGCCAGCAGTCCTCAGCGGGGTAATCAGCCCCAGCATTTT. Its protein is CASSPQRGNQPQHF.

This clone was recorded at least ten times. The chain is built from TRBV4-2 and TRBJ1-1; 7 nucleotides align to TRBD1. This CDR3 spans 16 amino acids. Trimming cost V 0 bases and J 0 bases; bases outside gene matches: 4. Germline CDR1 reads LGHNA; CDR2 reads YNFKEQ. DNA of the CDR3: TGTGCCAGCAGCCAAGATCCGGGACAGATGAACACTGAAGCTTTCTTT. Its translation: CASSQDPGQMNTEAFF.

The table lists this clone with many counts. The chain uses TRBV25-1 and TRBJ2-2; possible D gene TRBD1, 8 bases. V was pared by 6 bases and J by 3 bases, with 14 bases between. The V gene's germline CDR1 is MGHDK and CDR2 SYGVNS. The CDR3 consists of 15 residues. The CDR3 coding sequence is TGTGCCAGCAGAACAGGGGGGGTGGACACCGGGGAGCTGTTTTTT. This translates into CASRTGGVDTGELFF.

This clone showed up many times. The chain links TRBV30 to TRBJ1-2; possibly TRBD1 for D (5 bases). This CDR3 spans 14 amino acids. CDR1 is GTSNPN and CDR2 is SVGIG in the germline V gene (reference sequence). The V end lost 3 bases, the J end lost 3 bases, and 14 bases lay between the germline ends. In DNA form, the CDR3 reads TGTGCCTGGAGCCCCACCTCGACAGACTATGGCTACACCTTC. Its translation: CAWSPTSTDYGYTF.

Comments on this clone: A much larger clone is a single base away; this may be a read error. The chain couples TRBV4-2 to TRBJ2-1; D is uncertain. Germline V gene lookup returns CDR1 LGHNA and CDR2 YNFKEQ. CDR3 length: 14 amino acids. CDR3 sequence: CAGSSPPAFDEQFF. The CDR3 nucleotides read TGTGCCGGCAGCTCTCCCCCTGCGTTCGATGAGCAGTTCTTC.

This clone was seen at least ten times. The chain links TRBV19 to TRBJ1-4; D may be TRBD1 (5 bases). The CDR3 consists of 15 residues. The germline CDR1 and CDR2 sequences are LNHDA and SQIVND (reference sequence). V was cut by 5 bases and J by 0 bases, with 10 bases left in between. The CDR3 DNA reads TGTGCCAGTAGTCCTCGACAGACAACTAATGAAAAACTGTTTTTT. Its translation: CASSPRQTTNEKLFF.

This clone was detected ten times or more. V and J are TRBV13 and TRBJ2-2, with 9 bases matching TRBD2. Trimming at V came to 5 bases and at J to 1 base, leaving 5 bases not matched to a gene. This CDR3 spans 16 amino acids. The germline V gene has CDR1 PRHDT and CDR2 FYEKMQ (reference sequence). Here the CDR3 DNA reads TGTGCCAGCAGCCAAAATAGCGGGGGGAACACCGGGGAGCTGTTTTTT. This translates into CASSQNSGGNTGELFF.

Ten or more counts support this clone. The V gene is TRBV28, the J gene TRBJ1-2, with D perhaps matching TRBD1 (6 bases). CDR1 is MDHEN and CDR2 is SYDVKM in the germline V gene. This CDR3 has 13 amino acids. V gave up 6 bases and J gave up 5 bases, with 13 bases separating them. The CDR3 region has the DNA TGTGCCAGCAGAACCGGACAGTTTTATGGCTACACCTTC. Translation: CASRTGQFYGYTF.

This clone has ten or more counts. V is TRBV6-2 or TRBV6-3 and J is TRBJ1-2; TRBD1 matches at 8 bases. CDR1 is MNHEY, CDR2 SVGEGT, per germline. The CDR3 is 15 residues long. After removal of 0 bases from V and 5 bases from J, the junction contained 5 bases not matched to a gene. The CDR3: CASSYSRGQAYGYTF. CDR3 sequence (DNA): TGTGCCAGCAGTTACTCAAGGGGACAGGCGTATGGCTACACCTTC.

This clone was counted ten times or more. V gene TRBV2 combines with J gene TRBJ2-2; D might be TRBD1 or TRBD2, each matching 5 bases. This CDR3 has 16 residues. CDR1 is SNHLY and CDR2 is FYNNEI in the germline V gene. Trimming took off 1 base at V and 0 bases at J, with 9 bases between the two ends. CDR3 residues: CASSEGGAPNTGELFF. CDR3 nucleotides: TGTGCCAGCAGTGAAGGAGGGGCCCCGAACACCGGGGAGCTGTTTTTT.

This clone was seen at least ten times. This chain connects TRBV20-1 to TRBJ2-1; 7 bases line up with TRBD2. Germline trimming cut 3 bases from V and 5 bases from J; bases unmatched to any gene: 10. The CDR3 covers 15 residues. The germline V gene encodes CDR1 DFQATT and CDR2 SNEGSKA (reference sequence). The CDR3 DNA sequence: TGCAGTGCTAGTGGGGGACTAAGCGGGCACAATGAGCAGTTCTTC. Amino acid sequence: CSASGGLSGHNEQFF.

At least ten counts were recorded for this clone. The chain employs TRBV5-1 and TRBJ1-4, with D hard to call. The CDR3 covers 15 residues. Trimming removed 3 bases at V and 7 bases at J, with 16 bases between. Germline CDR1 reads SGHRS; CDR2 reads YFSETQ. CDR3 in DNA: TGCGCCAGCAGCTCGGCCAGGCGGGCTGCTGAAAAACTGTTTTTT. Amino acid sequence: CASSSARRAAEKLFF.

This clone was found many times. The sample carries other DNA sequences with the same CDR3. The chain employs TRBV20-1 and TRBJ2-3; D is uncertain. CDR1 and CDR2 from the germline V gene are DFQATT and SNEGSKA (reference sequence). V was clipped by 5 bases and J by 2 bases, with 5 bases between them. This CDR3 is built from 11 residues. CDR3 loop: CSARITDTQYF. CDR3 nucleotides: TGCAGTGCTCGAATCACAGATACGCAGTATTTT.

This clone was seen a handful of times. A read error may explain this, as a much larger clone is one base away. The rearrangement links TRBV15 to TRBJ2-1; D may be TRBD1 (6 bases). Germline V gene sequence: CDR1 LNHNV, CDR2 YYDKDF (reference sequence). The germline V and J ends were trimmed by 5 bases and 8 bases, with 22 bases remaining between them. CDR3 length: 16 amino acids. The chain's CDR3 is CATSPFSVQGYDEQFF. The CDR3 bases are TGTGCCACCAGCCCTTTTTCTGTACAGGGATACGATGAGCAGTTCTTC.